The sequence of this T cell receptor beta chain was determined in a study of T-cell reconstitution after alpha-beta-depleted transplantation in children. Regarding the study as a whole: By one year post-transplant, T-cell counts and diversity largely arose from T cells that were newly produced.

The TCRbeta library incorporated unique molecular identifiers. TCRdb analysed the PCR reads with MiXCR anew, one entry per CDR3 protein. The table lists 200,000 to 250,000 distinct CDR3 sequences, approximately 10% of them singletons. CDR3 length equals 14 residues. Losses at the gene ends were 4 bases for V and 3 bases for J; bases not matched to a gene: 5. Germline V gives CDR1 DFQATT, CDR2 SNEGSKA (reference sequence). This clonotype showed up many times. Its antigen is still unknown. The J gene is TRBJ1-3, the V gene TRBV20-1; 8 positions match TRBD1. This clonotype originated in a child less than two years old with acute myeloid leukemia, due to receive a stem cell transplant. Specimen: PBMCs, collected before TCRalphabeta/CD19-depleted stem cell transplant. CDR3 nucleotides: TGCAGTGCTACAACAGGGGGACTTGGAAACACCATATATTTT. It codes for CSATTGGLGNTIYF.